Following are 2 T cell receptor beta chains from one sample sequenced in a study of cytomegalovirus exposure and HLA in healthy donors. The PCR contained 60 Vbeta and 13 Jbeta primers. Data came from immunoSEQ multiplex PCR; TCRdb stores just in-frame clones and leaves some out. The sample holds some 190,000 clones, roughly 80% seen once. Material: PBMCs. These receptors all come from a young woman in good health and CMV-seropositive.

This clone was observed a handful of times. The chain recombines TRBV4-3 with TRBJ2-2, with D perhaps TRBD2 (5 bases). V shed 4 bases and J shed 8 bases, with 14 bases lying between them. Germline V gene sequence: CDR1 LGHNA, CDR2 YSLEER. The CDR3 extends over 14 amino acids. DNA of the CDR3: TGCGCCAGCAGCCCAGAGCCGGAGGCAGGGGAGCTGTTTTTT. This encodes CASSPEPEAGELFF.

This rearrangement joins TRBV28 to TRBJ1-6; D remains ambiguous. The CDR3 runs to 16 residues. The V and J ends lost 6 bases and 0 bases respectively, with 12 bases between them. Germline V gene lookup returns CDR1 MDHEN and CDR2 SYDVKM. CDR3 coding DNA: TGTGCCAGCAGCCATTATACTAGCTCCTATAATTCACCCCTCCACTTT. Its protein product is CASSHYTSSYNSPLHF.